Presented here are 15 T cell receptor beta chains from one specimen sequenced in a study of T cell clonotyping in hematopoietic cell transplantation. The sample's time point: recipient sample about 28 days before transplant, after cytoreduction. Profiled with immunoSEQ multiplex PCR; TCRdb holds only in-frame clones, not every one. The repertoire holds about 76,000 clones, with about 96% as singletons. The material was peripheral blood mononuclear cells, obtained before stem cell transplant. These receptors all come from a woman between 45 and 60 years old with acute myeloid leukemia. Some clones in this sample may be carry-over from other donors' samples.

The CDR3 loop reads CASSLAALVLSSYNEQFF. The CDR3 DNA reads as TGCGCCAGCAGCTTGGCGGCTCTAGTTCTATCCTCCTACAATGAGCAGTTCTTC. The genes are TRBV5-1 and TRBJ2-1, with D uncertain. This CDR3 has 18 residues. The germline CDR1 and CDR2 sequences are SGHRS and YFSETQ. V shed 0 bases and J shed 0 bases, with 16 bases lying between them.

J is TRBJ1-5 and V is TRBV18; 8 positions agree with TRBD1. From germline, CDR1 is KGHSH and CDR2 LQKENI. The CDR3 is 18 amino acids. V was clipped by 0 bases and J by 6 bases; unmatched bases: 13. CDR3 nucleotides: TGTGCCAGCTCACCACCGGGTGGACAGGGCCGGAGTAGTCAGCCCCAGCATTTT. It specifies CASSPPGGQGRSSQPQHF.

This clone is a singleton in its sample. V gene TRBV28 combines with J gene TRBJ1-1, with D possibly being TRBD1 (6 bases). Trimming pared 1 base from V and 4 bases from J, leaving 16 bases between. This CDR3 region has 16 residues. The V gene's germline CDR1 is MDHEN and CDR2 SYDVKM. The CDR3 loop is CASSLYGRGRGTEAFF. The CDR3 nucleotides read TGTGCCAGCAGTTTATATGGGCGGGGGCGAGGCACTGAAGCTTTCTTT.

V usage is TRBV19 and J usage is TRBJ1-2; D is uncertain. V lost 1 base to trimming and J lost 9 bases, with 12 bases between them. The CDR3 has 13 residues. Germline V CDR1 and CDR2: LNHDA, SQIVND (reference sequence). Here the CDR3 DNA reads TGTGCCAGTAGTATAGTTGGAAGGGAGAGCTACACCTTC. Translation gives CASSIVGRESYTF.

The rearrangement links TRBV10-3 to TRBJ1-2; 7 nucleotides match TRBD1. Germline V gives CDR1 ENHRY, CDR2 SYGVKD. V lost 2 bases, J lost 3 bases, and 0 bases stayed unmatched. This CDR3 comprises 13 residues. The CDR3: CAISEDRDYGYTF. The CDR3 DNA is TGTGCCATCAGTGAGGACAGGGACTATGGCTACACCTTC.

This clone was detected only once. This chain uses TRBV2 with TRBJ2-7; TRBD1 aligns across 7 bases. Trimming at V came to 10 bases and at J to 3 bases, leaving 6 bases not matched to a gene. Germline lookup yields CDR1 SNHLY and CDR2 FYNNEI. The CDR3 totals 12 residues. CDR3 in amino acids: CATGDSFYEQYF. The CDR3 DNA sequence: TGTGCCACCGGGGACAGTTTCTACGAGCAGTACTTC.

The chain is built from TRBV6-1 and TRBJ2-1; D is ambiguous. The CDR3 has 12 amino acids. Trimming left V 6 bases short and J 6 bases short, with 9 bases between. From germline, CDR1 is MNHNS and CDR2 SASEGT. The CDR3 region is CASSPNPNEQFF. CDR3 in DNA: TGTGCCAGCAGCCCAAACCCCAATGAGCAGTTCTTC.

The CDR3 nucleotides are TGTGCCAGCAGTGAATCGGGGGGATCTTACACTGAAGCTTTCTTT. Translation: CASSESGGSYTEAFF. This chain connects TRBV2 to TRBJ1-1; TRBD1 is a possible D gene (5 bases). Trimming removed 2 bases at V and 3 bases at J, with 13 bases between. This CDR3 region has 15 residues. From germline, CDR1 is SNHLY and CDR2 FYNNEI.

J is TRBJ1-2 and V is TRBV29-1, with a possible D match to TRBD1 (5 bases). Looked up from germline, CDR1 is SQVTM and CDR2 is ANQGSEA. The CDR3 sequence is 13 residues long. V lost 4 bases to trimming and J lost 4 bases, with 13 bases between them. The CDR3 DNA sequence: TGCAGCGTTGGAGAGGTGGACATCTATGGCTACACCTTC. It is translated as CSVGEVDIYGYTF.

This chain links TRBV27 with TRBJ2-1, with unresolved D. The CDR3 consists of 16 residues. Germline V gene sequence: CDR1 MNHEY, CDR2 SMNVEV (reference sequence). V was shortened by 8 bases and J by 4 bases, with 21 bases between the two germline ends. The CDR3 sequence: CASSTLGSVFYNEQFF. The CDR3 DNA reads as TGTGCCAGCTCTACATTGGGCTCCGTCTTTTACAATGAGCAGTTCTTC.

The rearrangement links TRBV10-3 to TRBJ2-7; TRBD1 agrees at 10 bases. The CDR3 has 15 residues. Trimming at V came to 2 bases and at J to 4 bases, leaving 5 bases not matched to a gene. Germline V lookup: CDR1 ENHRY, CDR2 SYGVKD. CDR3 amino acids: CAISEGGQGLYEQYF. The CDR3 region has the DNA TGTGCCATCAGTGAGGGGGGACAGGGGTTGTACGAGCAGTACTTC.

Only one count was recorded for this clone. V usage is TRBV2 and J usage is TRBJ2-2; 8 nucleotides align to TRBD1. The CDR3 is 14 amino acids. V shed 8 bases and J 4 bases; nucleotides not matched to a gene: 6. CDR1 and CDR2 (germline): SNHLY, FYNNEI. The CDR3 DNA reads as TGTGCCAGCCCCCGGACAGGGCGCACCGGGGAGCTGTTTTTT. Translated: CASPRTGRTGELFF.

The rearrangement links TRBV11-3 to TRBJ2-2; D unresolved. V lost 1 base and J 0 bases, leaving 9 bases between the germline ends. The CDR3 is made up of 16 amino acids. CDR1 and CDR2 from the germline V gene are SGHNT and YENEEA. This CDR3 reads CASSLGQIANTGELFF. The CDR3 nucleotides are TGTGCCAGCAGCTTAGGGCAGATAGCGAACACCGGGGAGCTGTTTTTT.

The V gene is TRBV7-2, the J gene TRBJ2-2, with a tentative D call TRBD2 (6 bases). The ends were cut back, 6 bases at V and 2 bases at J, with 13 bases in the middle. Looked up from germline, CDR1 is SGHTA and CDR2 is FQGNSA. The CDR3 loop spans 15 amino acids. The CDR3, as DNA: TGTGCCAGCAGGAGACCCGGGACTAACACCGGGGAGCTGTTTTTT. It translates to CASRRPGTNTGELFF.

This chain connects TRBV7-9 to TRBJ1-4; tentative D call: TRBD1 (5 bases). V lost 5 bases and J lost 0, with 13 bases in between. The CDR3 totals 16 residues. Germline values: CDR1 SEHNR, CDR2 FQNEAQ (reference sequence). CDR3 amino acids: CASSLGPTATNEKLFF. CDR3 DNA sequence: TGTGCCAGCAGCCTTGGACCGACAGCAACTAATGAAAAACTGTTTTTT.